Following are 24 T cell receptor beta chains from one sample sequenced in a study of T cells in Graves' hyperthyroidism and ophthalmopathy. Amplified TCR beta CDR3 regions derived from RNA transcripts. With the HTBI primer set, the TCR CDR3 went through a first round of RT-PCR. One entry per CDR3 protein, called by TCRdb with MiXCR from the multiplex PCR reads. The sample includes roughly 500,000 distinct CDR3 sequences, about 43% of them seen just once. Sequences were obtained from peripheral blood or thyroid tissue (not recorded which). These receptor sequences come from an adult woman with Graves' disease, either hyperthyroidism or ophthalmopathy (not recorded which).

The chain combines TRBV19 with TRBJ1-1; tentatively, D is TRBD1 (5 bases). The CDR3 has 16 amino acids. V shed 9 bases and J shed 0 bases, with 20 bases lying between them. Germline values: CDR1 LNHDA, CDR2 SQIVND (reference sequence). The CDR3 coding sequence is TGTGCCAGCATGGGGGGACCCTGGGCTATGAACACTGAAGCTTTCTTT. This translates into CASMGGPWAMNTEAFF.

This clonotype appeared many times. The chain combines TRBV2 with TRBJ1-1; D possibly corresponds to TRBD1 (6 bases). CDR1 and CDR2 from the germline V gene are SNHLY and FYNNEI. Deletions cut 6 bases from V and 5 bases from J, with 16 bases between. The CDR3 is made up of 14 amino acids. CDR3 sequence (DNA): TGTGCCAGCAGGCAGCGGCAGGGGTTAACTGAAGCTTTCTTT. As protein: CASRQRQGLTEAFF.

Concerning this clonotype: A much larger clonotype is one base distant, so this may be a read error. The chain links TRBV7-2 to TRBJ1-6; D uncertain. The CDR3 runs 13 residues. Germline loops: CDR1 SGHTA, CDR2 FQGNSA. V dropped 5 bases and J dropped 9 bases, with 11 bases sitting between them. CDR3 nucleotides: TGTGCCAGCAGCCGGGAGGCGTCTTCACCCCTCCACTTT. It translates to CASSREASSPLHF.

Note on this clonotype: This may come from a read error, since a much larger clone is one base off. The conserved phenylalanine or tryptophan is not found at the CDR3 terminus, so this likely reflects a read error. The J gene is TRBJ1-5, the V gene TRBV2, with unresolved D. V lost 5 bases and J lost 4, with 9 bases in between. The CDR3 spans 13 residues. CDR1 and CDR2 from the germline V gene are SNHLY and FYNNEI. CDR3 loop: CASSYGNNQPQHS. In nucleotides, the CDR3 is TGTGCCAGCAGTTACGGTAATAATCAGCCCCAGCATTCT.

The table lists this clonotype with many counts. The CDR3 nucleotides read TGTGCCAGTAGTCTGGTAGTGGAGGTTGCTCAGCCCCAGCATTTT. Protein: CASSLVVEVAQPQHF. The rearrangement uses TRBV19 and TRBJ1-5, with D hard to call. The CDR3 sequence is 15 residues long. Germline values: CDR1 LNHDA, CDR2 SQIVND (reference sequence). Trimming removed 5 bases from V and 6 bases from J, with 17 bases in between.

V and J are TRBV9 and TRBJ2-7, with D perhaps TRBD1 (6 bases). The CDR3 runs 13 residues. Trimming took 0 bases from V and 6 from J, leaving 10 bases between them. Germline-derived CDR1 and CDR2 are SGDLS and YYNGEE. CDR3 in amino acids: CASSVGVGGEQYF. CDR3 in DNA: TGTGCCAGCAGCGTAGGGGTAGGGGGCGAGCAGTACTTC. Filled out from reference TRBV9 and TRBJ2-7, the complete variable domain reads DSGVTQTPKHLITATGQRVTLRCSPRSGDLSVYWYQQSLDQGLQFLIQYYNGEERAKGNILERFSAQQFPDLHSELNLSSLELGDSALYFCASSVGVGGEQYFGPGTRLTVT.

This clonotype was observed many times. The gene calls are TRBV7-9 and TRBJ2-2; D unresolved. The germline V gene encodes CDR1 SEHNR and CDR2 FQNEAQ (reference sequence). The CDR3 runs to 15 residues. The V gene lost 1 base and the J gene lost 4 bases, with 10 bases spanning the gap. CDR3: CASSLVPPTTGELFF. DNA of the CDR3: TGTGCCAGCAGCTTAGTCCCACCAACCACCGGGGAGCTGTTTTTT.

This clonotype was counted ten times or more. The chain couples TRBV11-2 to TRBJ2-2; D is possibly TRBD2 (6 bases). V shed 2 bases and J shed 5 bases, with 21 bases lying between them. Germline V CDR1 and CDR2: SGHAT, FQNNGV. The CDR3 totals 18 residues. The CDR3 reads CASSLTFPKGRRTGELFF. In DNA form, the CDR3 reads TGTGCCAGCAGCTTAACCTTCCCGAAAGGGAGGCGGACCGGGGAGCTGTTTTTT.

This clonotype was recorded at least ten times. The chain combines TRBV20-1 with TRBJ2-7; D is possibly TRBD2 (5 bases). This CDR3 contains 12 residues. V was pared by 6 bases and J by 6 bases, with 15 bases between. Germline CDR1 and CDR2: DFQATT and SNEGSKA (reference sequence). CDR3 sequence reads: CSATPGIGEQYF. In DNA, the CDR3 is TGCAGTGCAACCCCGGGGATAGGCGAGCAGTACTTC.

This clonotype was counted at least ten times. The chain is built from TRBV11-2 and TRBJ2-5, with 11 nucleotides matching TRBD2. Germline V lookup: CDR1 SGHAT, CDR2 FQNNGV. CDR3 length: 15 amino acids. The J segment lost 8 bases and the V segment lost 2 bases, leaving 7 bases of the junction unmatched. Written as DNA, the CDR3 is TGTGCCAGCAGCTTAAGGGGACTAGCGGCTTCCACCCAGTACTTC. Amino acid sequence: CASSLRGLAASTQYF.

The chain joins TRBV28 to TRBJ2-7, with D tentatively TRBD2 (6 bases). Trimming left V 4 bases short and J 5 bases short, with 15 bases between. CDR3 length equals 14 residues. The germline V gene encodes CDR1 MDHEN and CDR2 SYDVKM. CDR3 amino acids: CASSSSLAIHEQYF. CDR3 nucleotides: TGTGCCAGCAGTTCATCTCTAGCGATCCACGAGCAGTACTTC.

This clonotype was counted ten times or more. The CDR3 loop is CASSPTPTGELFF. The CDR3 DNA follows: TGTGCCAGCAGCCCTACTCCAACCGGGGAGCTGTTTTTT. This chain links TRBV12-3 or TRBV12-4 with TRBJ2-2; D gene ambiguous. V dropped 6 bases and J dropped 5 bases, with 10 bases sitting between them. There are 13 residues in the CDR3.

At least ten counts were recorded for this clonotype. The CDR3 DNA follows: TGTGCCAGCAGCTACCGGGCCCAGGGGCGGGCTAATGAAAAACTGTTTTTT. Protein sequence: CASSYRAQGRANEKLFF. The chain couples TRBV13 to TRBJ1-4; a possible D gene is TRBD1 (6 bases). Trimming stripped 4 bases from V and 3 bases from J, with 18 bases between. The CDR3 is 17 residues long. Germline V gene lookup returns CDR1 PRHDT and CDR2 FYEKMQ (reference sequence).

Only a few counts were recorded for this clonotype. This chain connects TRBV2 to TRBJ1-1; D possibly corresponds to TRBD1 (5 bases). The CDR3 length is 11 residues. Between the trimmed V and J ends, which lost 7 bases and 6 bases, there was a span of 9 bases. The germline V gene has CDR1 SNHLY and CDR2 FYNNEI. This CDR3 reads CASKDRPEAFF. The CDR3 DNA follows: TGTGCCAGCAAAGACAGACCTGAAGCTTTCTTT.

There are many counts of this clonotype. The rearrangement uses TRBV7-9 and TRBJ2-5; 7 bases are shared with TRBD2. The CDR3 totals 14 residues. The V gene's germline CDR1 is SEHNR and CDR2 FQNEAQ (reference sequence). With V trimmed by 0 bases and J by 5 bases, 3 bases remained unmatched. Written as DNA, the CDR3 is TGTGCCAGCAGCTTAGCCGGACTAGATGAGACCCAGTACTTC. This encodes CASSLAGLDETQYF.

This clonotype has just a few counts. This may arise from a read error, as a much more abundant clone is one base away. The conserved closing phenylalanine or tryptophan is absent in this CDR3, likely reflecting a read error. The chain is built from TRBV7-9 and TRBJ2-7; no clear D. CDR3 length: 12 amino acids. CDR1 and CDR2 from the germline V gene are SEHNR and FQNEAQ (reference sequence). With 3 bases removed from V and 2 bases from J, the gap between germline ends came to 5 bases. The CDR3 here is CASSFAPYEQYL. CDR3 nucleotides: TGTGCCAGCAGCTTTGCCCCCTACGAGCAGTACCTC.

In its sample, this clonotype was seen many times. The V and J genes are TRBV13 and TRBJ2-2; 13 bases map to TRBD2. Per germline, CDR1 PRHDT and CDR2 FYEKMQ (reference sequence). The CDR3 consists of 15 residues. The V gene end was trimmed by 5 bases and the J gene end by 6 bases; junction bases not matched to a gene: 3. CDR3 DNA: TGTGCCAGCAGCCGGGGACTAGCGGGGCCCGGGGAGCTGTTTTTT. It encodes CASSRGLAGPGELFF.

Turning to this clonotype: It may be a read error: a sequence one base away is much more abundant. The chain couples TRBV6-1 to TRBJ2-7; D not certain. The V gene's germline CDR1 is MNHNS and CDR2 SASEGT. V lost 7 bases and J 0 bases, leaving 13 bases between the germline ends. CDR3 size: 14 residues. CDR3 bases: TGTGCCAGCATCCAGGCCAGATACTCCTACGAGCAGTACTTC. This gives the protein CASIQARYSYEQYF.

Concerning this clonotype itself: The conserved final phenylalanine or tryptophan is absent from the CDR3, which likely points to a read error. The DNA is omitted, as the CDR3 cannot be located on it reliably, and the CDR3 follows TCRdb's listing. The V and J genes are TRBV5-1 and TRBJ1-5; the D call of TRBD1 is as the table states it, not checked on the DNA. The CDR3 totals 10 residues, both ends included. Germline loops: CDR1 SGHRS, CDR2 YFSETQ. This chain's CDR3 is CASSLVPGTR.

This clonotype was counted once. The chain couples TRBV7-2 to TRBJ2-7; TRBD1 is a possible D gene (5 bases). Trimming took 4 bases from V and 2 from J, leaving 12 bases between them. The CDR3 length is 14 residues. Germline values: CDR1 SGHTA, CDR2 FQGNSA. In DNA, the CDR3 is TGTGCCAGCAGCTCTACTGACAGACCCTACGAGCAGTACTTC. This codes for CASSSTDRPYEQYF.

This clonotype was counted a single time. J is TRBJ1-2 and V is TRBV29-1; 7 bases align to TRBD1. The CDR3 is made up of 15 amino acids. Germline CDR1 and CDR2: SQVTM and ANQGSEA. The trim removed 4 bases at V and 4 bases at J, leaving 12 bases unmatched. CDR3 loop: CSVAGTVQGVYGYTF. For the CDR3, the DNA is TGCAGCGTTGCGGGGACAGTCCAGGGTGTCTATGGCTACACCTTC.

V is TRBV10-3 and J is TRBJ1-2; 7 bases map to TRBD1. The CDR3 totals 15 residues. Germline-derived CDR1 and CDR2 are ENHRY and SYGVKD. Germline trimming cut 7 bases from V and 7 bases from J; bases unmatched to any gene: 15. Written as DNA, the CDR3 is TGTGCCATCACCCCCGGACAGGCGCAGGGCTTTGGCTACACCTTC. As protein: CAITPGQAQGFGYTF.

The table lists this clonotype with a few counts. The J gene is TRBJ2-5, the V gene TRBV25-1; the match to TRBD2 covers 7 bases. J gave up 4 bases and V 1 base, and 6 bases lay outside the gene matches. This CDR3 spans 15 amino acids. CDR1 and CDR2 (germline): MGHDK, SYGVNS. CDR3 in amino acids: CASSEWGGGSETQYF. The CDR3 nucleotides are TGTGCCAGCAGTGAATGGGGGGGAGGCTCAGAGACCCAGTACTTC.

The sample holds a few counts of this clonotype. A much larger clone lies one base from this, so it may be a read error. This CDR3 is missing its conserved last phenylalanine or tryptophan, likely due to a read error. The chain has TRBV19 and TRBJ1-1; no definite D call. Germline loops: CDR1 LNHDA, CDR2 SQIVND (reference sequence). This CDR3 is 13 amino acids long. Deletions cut 5 bases from V and 5 bases from J, with 12 bases between. The CDR3, as DNA: TGTGCCAGTAGTCTTTCAAGAGAGACTGAAGCTTTCCTT. Protein: CASSLSRETEAFL.